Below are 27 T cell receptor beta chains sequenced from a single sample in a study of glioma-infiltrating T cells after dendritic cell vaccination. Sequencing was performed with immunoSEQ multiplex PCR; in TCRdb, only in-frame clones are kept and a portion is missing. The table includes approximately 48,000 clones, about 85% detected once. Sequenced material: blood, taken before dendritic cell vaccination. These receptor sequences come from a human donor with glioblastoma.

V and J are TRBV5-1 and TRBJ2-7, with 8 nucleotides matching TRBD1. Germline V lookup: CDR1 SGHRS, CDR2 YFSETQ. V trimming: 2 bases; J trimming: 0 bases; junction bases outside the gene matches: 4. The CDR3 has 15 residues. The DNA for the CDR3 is TGCGCCAGCAGCTTAGGGACAGGATTCTCCTACGAGCAGTACTTC. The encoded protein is CASSLGTGFSYEQYF.

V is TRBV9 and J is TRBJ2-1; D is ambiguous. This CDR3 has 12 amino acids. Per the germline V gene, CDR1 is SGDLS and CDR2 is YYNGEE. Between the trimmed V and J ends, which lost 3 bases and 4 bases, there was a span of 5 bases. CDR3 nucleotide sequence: TGTGCCAGCAGCGCCACATACAATGAGCAGTTCTTC. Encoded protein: CASSATYNEQFF.

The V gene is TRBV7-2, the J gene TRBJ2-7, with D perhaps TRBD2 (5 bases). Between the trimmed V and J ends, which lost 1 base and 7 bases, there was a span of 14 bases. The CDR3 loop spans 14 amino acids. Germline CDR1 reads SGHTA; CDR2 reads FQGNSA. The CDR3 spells CASSLGSANLEQYF. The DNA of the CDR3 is TGTGCCAGCAGCTTAGGTAGCGCCAATTTAGAGCAGTACTTC.

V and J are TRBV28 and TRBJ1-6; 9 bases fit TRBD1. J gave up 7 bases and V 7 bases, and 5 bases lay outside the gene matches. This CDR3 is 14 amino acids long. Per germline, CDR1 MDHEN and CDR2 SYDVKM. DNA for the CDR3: TGTGCCAGCATTGGGACAGGGCGCAATTCACCCCTCCACTTT. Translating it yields CASIGTGRNSPLHF.

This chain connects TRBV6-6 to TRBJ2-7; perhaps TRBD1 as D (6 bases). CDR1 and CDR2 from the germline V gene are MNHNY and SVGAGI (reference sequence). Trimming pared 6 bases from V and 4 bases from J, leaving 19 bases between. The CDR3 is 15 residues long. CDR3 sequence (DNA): TGTGCCAGCAGCAACAGGGCGGCCCTCGCATACGAGCAGTACTTC. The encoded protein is CASSNRAALAYEQYF.

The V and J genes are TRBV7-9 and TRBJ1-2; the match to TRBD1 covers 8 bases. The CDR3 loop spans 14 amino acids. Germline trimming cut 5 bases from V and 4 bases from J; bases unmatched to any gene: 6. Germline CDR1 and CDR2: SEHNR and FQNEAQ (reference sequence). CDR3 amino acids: CASSLGQGTYGYTF. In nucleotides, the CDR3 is TGTGCCAGCAGCCTAGGACAGGGTACCTATGGCTACACCTTC.

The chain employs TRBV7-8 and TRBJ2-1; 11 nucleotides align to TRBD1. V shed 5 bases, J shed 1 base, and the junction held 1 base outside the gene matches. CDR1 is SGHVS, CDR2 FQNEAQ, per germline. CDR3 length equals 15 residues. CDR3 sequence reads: CASSGDRGSYNEQFF. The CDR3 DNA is TGTGCCAGCAGCGGGGACAGGGGGTCCTACAATGAGCAGTTCTTC. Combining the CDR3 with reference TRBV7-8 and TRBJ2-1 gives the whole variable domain GAGVSQSPRYKVAKRGQDVALRCDPISGHVSLFWYQQALGQGPEFLTYFQNEAQLDKSGLPSDRFFAERPEGSVSTLKIQRTQQEDSAVYLCASSGDRGSYNEQFFGPGTRLTVL.

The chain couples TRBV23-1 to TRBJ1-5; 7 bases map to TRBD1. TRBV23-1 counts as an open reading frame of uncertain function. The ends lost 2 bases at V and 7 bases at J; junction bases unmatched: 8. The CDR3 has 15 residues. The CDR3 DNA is TGCGCCAGCAGTCAAGAAGACAGGGAGTGGCAGCCCCAGCATTTT. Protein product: CASSQEDREWQPQHF.

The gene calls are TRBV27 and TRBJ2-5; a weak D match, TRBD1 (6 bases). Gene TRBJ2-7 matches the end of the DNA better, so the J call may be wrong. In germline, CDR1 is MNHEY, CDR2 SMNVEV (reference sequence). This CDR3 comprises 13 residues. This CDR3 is CASHGQSGYEQYF. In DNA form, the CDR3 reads TGTGCCAGCCACGGACAGAGTGGCTACGAGCAGTACTTC.

CDR3 protein: CASPRQGAYEQYF. The CDR3 nucleotides read TGTGCCAGTCCGAGACAGGGGGCCTACGAGCAGTACTTC. The V call is TRBV19, the J call TRBJ2-7, with 9 bases matching TRBD1. With V trimmed by 8 bases and J by 2 bases, 4 bases remained unmatched. The CDR3 is 13 amino acids. The V gene's germline CDR1 is LNHDA and CDR2 SQIVND (reference sequence).

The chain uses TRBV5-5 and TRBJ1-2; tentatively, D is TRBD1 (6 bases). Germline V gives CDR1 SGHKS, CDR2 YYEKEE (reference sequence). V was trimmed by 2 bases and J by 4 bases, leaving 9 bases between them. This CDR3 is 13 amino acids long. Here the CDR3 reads CASSFDRSYGYTF. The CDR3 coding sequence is TGTGCCAGCAGCTTTGACAGGAGCTATGGCTACACCTTC.

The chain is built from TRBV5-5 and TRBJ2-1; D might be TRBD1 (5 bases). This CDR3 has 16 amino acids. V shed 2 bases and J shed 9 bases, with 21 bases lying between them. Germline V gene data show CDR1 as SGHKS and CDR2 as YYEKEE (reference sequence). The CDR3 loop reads CASSLGPGHMSGEQFF. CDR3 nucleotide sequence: TGTGCCAGCAGCTTAGGGCCAGGACACATGTCTGGTGAGCAGTTCTTC.

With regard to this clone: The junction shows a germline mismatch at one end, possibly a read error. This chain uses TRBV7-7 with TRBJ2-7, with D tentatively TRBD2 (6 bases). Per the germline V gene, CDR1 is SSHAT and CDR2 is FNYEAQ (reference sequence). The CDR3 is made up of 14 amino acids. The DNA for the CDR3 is TGTGCTAGCAGCCCCGGGACTCACTCCTACGAGCAGTACTTC. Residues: CASSPGTHSYEQYF.

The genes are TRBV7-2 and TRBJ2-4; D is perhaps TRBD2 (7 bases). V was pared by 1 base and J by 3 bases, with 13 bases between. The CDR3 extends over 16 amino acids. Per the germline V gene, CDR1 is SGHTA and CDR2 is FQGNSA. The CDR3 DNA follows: TGTGCCAGCAGCTTAGGGGGGGGCTCGGACAAAAACATTCAGTACTTC. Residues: CASSLGGGSDKNIQYF.

CDR3 residues: CASSIQGGANYGYTF. The CDR3 DNA sequence: TGTGCCAGTAGTATTCAGGGAGGGGCCAACTATGGCTACACCTTC. This chain joins TRBV19 and TRBJ1-2; a weak D match, TRBD1 (5 bases). Looked up from germline, CDR1 is LNHDA and CDR2 is SQIVND (reference sequence). The CDR3 loop spans 15 amino acids. V was pared by 3 bases and J by 2 bases, with 13 bases between.

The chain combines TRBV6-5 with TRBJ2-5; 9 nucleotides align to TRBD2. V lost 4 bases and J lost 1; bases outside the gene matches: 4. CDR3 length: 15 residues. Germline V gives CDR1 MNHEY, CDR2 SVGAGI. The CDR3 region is CASSFQRGAQETQYF. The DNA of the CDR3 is TGTGCCAGCAGTTTTCAGCGGGGGGCCCAAGAGACCCAGTACTTC.

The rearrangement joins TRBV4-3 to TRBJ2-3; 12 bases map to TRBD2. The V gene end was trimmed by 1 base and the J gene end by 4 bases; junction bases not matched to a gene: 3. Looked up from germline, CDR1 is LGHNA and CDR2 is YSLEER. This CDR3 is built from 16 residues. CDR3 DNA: TGCGCCAGCAGCCAAGGGACTAGCGGGGTCGCAGATACGCAGTATTTT. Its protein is CASSQGTSGVADTQYF.

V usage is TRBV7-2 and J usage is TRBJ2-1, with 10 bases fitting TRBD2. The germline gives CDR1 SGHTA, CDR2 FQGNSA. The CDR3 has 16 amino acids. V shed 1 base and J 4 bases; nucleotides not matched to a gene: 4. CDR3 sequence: CASSLEGSGGYNEQFF. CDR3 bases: TGTGCCAGCAGCTTAGAGGGTAGCGGGGGGTACAATGAGCAGTTCTTC.

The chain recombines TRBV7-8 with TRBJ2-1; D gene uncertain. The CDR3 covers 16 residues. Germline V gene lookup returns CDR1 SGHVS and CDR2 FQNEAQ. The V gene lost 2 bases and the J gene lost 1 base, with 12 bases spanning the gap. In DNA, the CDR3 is TGTGCCAGCAGCTTATCAGGTGGTACGTCCTACAATGAGCAGTTCTTC. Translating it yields CASSLSGGTSYNEQFF.

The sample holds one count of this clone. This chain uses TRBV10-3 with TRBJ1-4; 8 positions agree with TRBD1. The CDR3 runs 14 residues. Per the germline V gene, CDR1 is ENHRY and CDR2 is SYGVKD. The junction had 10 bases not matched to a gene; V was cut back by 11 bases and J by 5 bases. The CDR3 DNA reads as TGTGCCGCCTCCCCCGGACAGGGAAATGAAAAACTGTTTTTT. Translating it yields CAASPGQGNEKLFF.

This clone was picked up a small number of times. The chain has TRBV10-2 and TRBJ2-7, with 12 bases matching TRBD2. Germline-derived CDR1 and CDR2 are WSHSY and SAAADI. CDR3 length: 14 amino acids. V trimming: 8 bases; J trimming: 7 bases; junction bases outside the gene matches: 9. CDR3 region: CASRRRLAGEEQYF. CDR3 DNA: TGCGCCAGCCGGAGAAGACTAGCGGGGGAGGAGCAGTACTTC.

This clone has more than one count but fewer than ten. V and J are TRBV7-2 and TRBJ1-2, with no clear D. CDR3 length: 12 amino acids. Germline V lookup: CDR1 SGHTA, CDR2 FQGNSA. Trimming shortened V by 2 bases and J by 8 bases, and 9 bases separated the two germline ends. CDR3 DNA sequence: TGTGCCAGCAGCTTAACGGTTACGGGCTACACCTTC. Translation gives CASSLTVTGYTF.

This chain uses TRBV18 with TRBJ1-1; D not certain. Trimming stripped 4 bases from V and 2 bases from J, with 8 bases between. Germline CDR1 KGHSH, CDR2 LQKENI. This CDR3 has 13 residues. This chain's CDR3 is CASSLDLNTEAFF. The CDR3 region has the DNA TGTGCCAGCTCACTGGACTTAAACACTGAAGCTTTCTTT.

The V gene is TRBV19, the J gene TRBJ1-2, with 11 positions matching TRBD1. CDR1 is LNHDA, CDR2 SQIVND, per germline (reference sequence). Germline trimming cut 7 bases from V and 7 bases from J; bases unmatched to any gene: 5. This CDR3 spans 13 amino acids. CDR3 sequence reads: CASTGTGGGGYTF. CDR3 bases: TGTGCCAGTACCGGGACAGGGGGAGGTGGCTACACCTTC.

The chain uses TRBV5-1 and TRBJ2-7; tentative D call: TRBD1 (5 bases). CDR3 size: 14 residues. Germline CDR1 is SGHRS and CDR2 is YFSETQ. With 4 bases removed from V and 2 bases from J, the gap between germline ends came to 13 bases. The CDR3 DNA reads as TGCGCCAGCAGCCCACAGGTTCAAACCTACGAGCAGTACTTC. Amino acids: CASSPQVQTYEQYF.

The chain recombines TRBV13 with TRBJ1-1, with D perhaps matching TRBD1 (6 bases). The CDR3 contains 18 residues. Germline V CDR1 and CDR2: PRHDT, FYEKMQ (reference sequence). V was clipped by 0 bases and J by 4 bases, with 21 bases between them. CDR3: CASSLGLLDSFLGTEAFF. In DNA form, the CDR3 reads TGTGCCAGCAGCTTAGGCCTTTTGGACAGTTTTCTAGGCACTGAAGCTTTCTTT.

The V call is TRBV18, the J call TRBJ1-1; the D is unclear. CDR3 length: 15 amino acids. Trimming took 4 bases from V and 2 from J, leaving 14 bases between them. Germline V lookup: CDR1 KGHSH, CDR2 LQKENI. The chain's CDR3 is CASSQQRVRNTEAFF. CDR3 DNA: TGTGCCAGCTCACAACAGAGGGTCCGAAACACTGAAGCTTTCTTT.